The 21 T cell receptor beta chains given below trace back to one sample, sequenced in a study of a mutant IDH1 vaccine in newly diagnosed glioma. This table comes from immunoSEQ multiplex PCR, and its TCRdb copy is limited to in-frame clones, with some not included. In the table there are 70,000 to 90,000 clones, 70% to 90% of which are singletons. No antigen is known for these receptors. Described time point: week 23, last vaccination. It was 300 ug of mutant IDH1 20-mer peptide that made up each vaccine dose, given with topical imiquimod. The source was PBMCs, collected from a glioma patient whose treatment included an IDH1 peptide vaccine. The receptors were sampled from a man in his thirties or forties with glioma. Some clones in this sample may be carry-over from other donors' samples.

Only a few counts were recorded for this clone. The chain links TRBV6-1 to TRBJ1-4; TRBD1 might be the D (6 bases). CDR1 and CDR2 from the germline V gene are MNHNS and SASEGT. This CDR3 contains 15 residues. V lost 3 bases and J 2 bases, leaving 10 bases between the germline ends. In nucleotides, the CDR3 is TGTGCCAGCAGTGAGGTTACAGGGACTAATGAAAAACTGTTTTTT. Translating gives CASSEVTGTNEKLFF.

This clone was counted a single time. The CDR3: CASSEAREFYGYTF. Written as DNA, the CDR3 is TGTGCCAGCAGTGAGGCCAGAGAGTTCTATGGCTACACCTTC. V is TRBV2 and J is TRBJ1-2, with D unclear. The CDR3 is made up of 14 amino acids. Trimming removed 3 bases from V and 4 bases from J, with 12 bases in between. The V gene's germline CDR1 is SNHLY and CDR2 FYNNEI.

The chain carries TRBV5-3 and TRBJ1-2; D unresolved. Being an ORF, TRBV5-3 has a function that is uncertain. Trimming stripped 4 bases from V and 8 bases from J, with 9 bases between. The CDR3 contains 11 residues. CDR3 region: CARSHLHGYTF. The CDR3 DNA reads TGTGCCAGAAGCCATCTGCACGGCTACACCTTC.

This clone turned up a few times. The chain is built from TRBV28 and TRBJ1-2, with D possibly being TRBD1 (5 bases). Germline CDR1 and CDR2: MDHEN and SYDVKM. The CDR3 contains 17 residues. The germline V and J ends were trimmed by 4 bases and 4 bases, with 22 bases remaining between them. The CDR3 DNA is TGTGCCAGCAGTTCCGCGGACACCCGGACGATACTCTATGGCTACACCTTC. It encodes CASSSADTRTILYGYTF.

The CDR3 sequence is CASSRLGTASYEQYF. The CDR3 DNA reads as TGTGCCAGCAGCCGACTAGGGACGGCCTCCTACGAGCAGTACTTC. The chain combines TRBV11-3 with TRBJ2-7; the D gene is possibly TRBD2 (6 bases). With 5 bases removed from V and 0 bases from J, the gap between germline ends came to 14 bases. The CDR3 extends over 15 amino acids. Germline-derived CDR1 and CDR2 are SGHNT and YENEEA.

This chain connects TRBV9 to TRBJ1-2; 11 bases are shared with TRBD1. The CDR3 extends over 14 amino acids. The germline V gene encodes CDR1 SGDLS and CDR2 YYNGEE. J was trimmed by 5 bases and V by 3 bases; bases with no gene match: 3. CDR3 coding DNA: TGTGCCAGCAGCGGTCGGGACAGGGGGTATGGCTACACCTTC. This gives the protein CASSGRDRGYGYTF.

This chain links TRBV2 with TRBJ1-2; TRBD1 might be the D (5 bases). The V end lost 4 bases, the J end lost 4 bases, and 13 bases lay between the germline ends. This CDR3 spans 14 amino acids. Germline CDR1 reads SNHLY; CDR2 reads FYNNEI. CDR3 sequence: CASSVSGAGYGYTF. CDR3 sequence (DNA): TGTGCCAGCAGTGTGTCCGGGGCGGGCTATGGCTACACCTTC.

This clone was seen only once. V gene TRBV6-5 combines with J gene TRBJ1-2; 9 bases line up with TRBD1. Germline V gene sequence: CDR1 MNHEY, CDR2 SVGAGI. V trimming: 6 bases; J trimming: 3 bases; junction bases outside the gene matches: 8. The CDR3 runs to 15 residues. The CDR3 nucleotides read TGTGCCAGCAGACCCGGGACAGGGTTACACTATGGCTACACCTTC. It specifies CASRPGTGLHYGYTF.

This chain joins TRBV28 and TRBJ1-2, with a tentative D call TRBD1 (6 bases). The CDR3 is made up of 13 amino acids. The germline V gene encodes CDR1 MDHEN and CDR2 SYDVKM. Trimming took 6 bases from V and 7 from J, leaving 15 bases between them. CDR3 DNA: TGTGCCAGCAGCTTCAACAGGGTCGGTGGCTACACCTTC. Translated: CASSFNRVGGYTF.

This chain links TRBV6-1 with TRBJ1-5; 9 positions agree with TRBD1. Trimming at V came to 8 bases and at J to 4 bases, leaving 0 bases not matched to a gene. In germline, CDR1 is MNHNS, CDR2 SASEGT. CDR3 length: 12 residues. CDR3 region: CASGTGNQPQHF. The CDR3 DNA is TGTGCCAGCGGGACAGGGAATCAGCCCCAGCATTTT.

This clone appeared once. The CDR3 region is CASSYQGHGGYTF. The CDR3 DNA sequence: TGTGCCAGCAGTTATCAGGGCCACGGCGGCTACACCTTC. The rearrangement links TRBV27 to TRBJ1-2; D is possibly TRBD1 (5 bases). This CDR3 region has 13 residues. Germline CDR1 MNHEY, CDR2 SMNVEV (reference sequence). V was clipped by 4 bases and J by 8 bases, with 14 bases between them.

V usage is TRBV6-5 and J usage is TRBJ1-5; D remains unclear. The germline V gene encodes CDR1 MNHEY and CDR2 SVGAGI. CDR3 length: 13 residues. The germline V and J ends were trimmed by 2 bases and 1 base, with 3 bases remaining between them. The CDR3 sequence: CASSYRSNQPQHF. CDR3 bases: TGTGCCAGCAGTTACCGGAGCAATCAGCCCCAGCATTTT.

J is TRBJ2-7 and V is TRBV27; 10 nucleotides agree with TRBD2. CDR1 and CDR2 from the germline V gene are MNHEY and SMNVEV (reference sequence). V was pared by 6 bases and J by 5 bases, with 7 bases of the junction left unmatched. The CDR3 contains 14 residues. DNA for the CDR3: TGTGCCAGCAGGCTTCTAGCGGGAGTCCACGAGCAGTACTTC. Protein sequence: CASRLLAGVHEQYF.

This clone has only a few counts. The chain recombines TRBV2 with TRBJ2-3; D remains unclear. CDR1 is SNHLY and CDR2 is FYNNEI in the germline V gene. This CDR3 comprises 14 residues. Trimming removed 6 bases from V and 2 bases from J, with 12 bases in between. CDR3 DNA sequence: TGTGCCAGCAGCCCGCAAGCTCTCACAGATACGCAGTATTTT. This encodes CASSPQALTDTQYF.

Written as DNA, the CDR3 is TGTGCCATCAGTGAGTCCCGGGACAGCAATTCACCCCTCCACTTT. It translates to CAISESRDSNSPLHF. V is TRBV10-3 and J is TRBJ1-6; 7 bases agree with TRBD1. V lost 0 bases and J lost 7; bases outside the gene matches: 3. CDR1 is ENHRY, CDR2 SYGVKD, per germline. The CDR3 is made up of 15 amino acids.

The chain recombines TRBV10-3 with TRBJ1-2, with D perhaps matching TRBD1 (5 bases). Germline V gives CDR1 ENHRY, CDR2 SYGVKD. Trimming left V 11 bases short and J 0 bases short, with 13 bases between. The length of the CDR3 is 13 residues. CDR3 loop: CAASSGPNYGYTF. Here the CDR3 DNA reads TGTGCCGCATCGTCGGGACCTAACTATGGCTACACCTTC.

The V call is TRBV11-2, the J call TRBJ2-1, with 10 bases identical to TRBD2. Unmatched junction bases numbered 8, after V lost 5 bases and J lost 7 bases. Germline values: CDR1 SGHAT, CDR2 FQNNGV. CDR3 length: 15 residues. In DNA form, the CDR3 reads TGTGCCAGCAGCCTAAGCGGGGGGGCTCTTAATGAGCAGTTCTTC. It yields the protein CASSLSGGALNEQFF.

In its sample, this clone was seen a few times. The rearrangement uses TRBV29-1 and TRBJ2-5, with 9 nucleotides matching TRBD1. Looked up from germline, CDR1 is SQVTM and CDR2 is ANQGSEA. This CDR3 is 13 amino acids long. J lost 1 base, V lost 8 bases, and 5 bases had no gene match. The CDR3 protein is CSFRDRVQETQYF. Here the CDR3 DNA reads TGCAGCTTTAGGGACAGGGTCCAAGAGACCCAGTACTTC.

This rearrangement joins TRBV25-1 to TRBJ2-2; 13 bases are a match to TRBD2. V shed 7 bases and J 5 bases; nucleotides not matched to a gene: 4. Germline lookup yields CDR1 MGHDK and CDR2 SYGVNS. The length of the CDR3 is 15 residues. The CDR3 region is CASTSLAGGTGELFF. CDR3 DNA sequence: TGTGCCAGCACCTCACTAGCGGGAGGGACCGGGGAGCTGTTTTTT. Full variable domain (rest looked up from reference TRBV25-1 and TRBJ2-2): EADIYQTPRYLVIGTGKKITLECSQTMGHDKMYWYQQDPGMELHLIHYSYGVNSTEKGDLSSESTVSRIRTEHFPLTLESARPSHTSQYLCASTSLAGGTGELFFGEGSRLTVL.

The chain joins TRBV27 to TRBJ2-2; D unclear. Germline assignment: CDR1 MNHEY and CDR2 SMNVEV (reference sequence). The CDR3 length is 14 residues. Trimming removed 4 bases from V and 5 bases from J, with 11 bases in between. The CDR3 DNA sequence: TGTGCCAGCAGTTACCCGTCCGGTACCGGGGAGCTGTTTTTT. Amino acid sequence: CASSYPSGTGELFF.

This chain connects TRBV2 to TRBJ2-6, with a possible D match to TRBD2 (6 bases). V was cut by 4 bases and J by 0 bases, with 10 bases left in between. The CDR3 runs to 16 residues. Germline lookup yields CDR1 SNHLY and CDR2 FYNNEI. CDR3 sequence reads: CASSAGLHSGANVLTF. CDR3 nucleotides: TGTGCCAGCAGTGCGGGACTGCACTCTGGGGCCAACGTCCTGACTTTC. The entire variable domain, with the rest obtained from reference TRBV2 and TRBJ2-6, is as follows: EPEVTQTPSHQVTQMGQEVILRCVPISNHLYFYWYRQILGQKVEFLVSFYNNEISEKSEIFDDQFSVERPDGSNFTLKIRSTKLEDSAMYFCASSAGLHSGANVLTFGAGSRLTVL.